These T cell receptor beta chains were read from a single sample in a study of molecular identifiers for immune sequencing clone quantification. TCRdb used MiXCR to reprocess the PCR reads, holding one entry per CDR3 protein. The sample lists over 600,000 distinct CDR3 sequences, 15% to 20% occurring once. Sequencing was performed on naive CD8+ T cells from blood, with Jurkat cell RNA spiked in. The receptors derive from a human donor in good health. Some libraries in this study had Jurkat cell RNA spiked in. The CDR3 runs from the conserved cysteine through the conserved F or W. A D gene is named only where the DNA matches it firmly. Where a row states a size, it is once, few, many or the class of an expanded clone; other rows omit it.

d_call	clone_size	j_call	v_call	cdr3_aa	cdr3_nt
TRBD1	many	TRBJ2-1	TRBV7-2	CASSLTGLNSYNEQFF	TGTGCCAGCAGCTTGACAGGGTTGAACTCCTACAATGAGCAGTTCTTC
TRBD1	many	TRBJ2-7	TRBV6-5	CASSYGDRGYEQYF	TGTGCCAGCAGTTACGGGGACAGGGGCTACGAGCAGTACTTC
-	many	TRBJ2-4	TRBV19	CASSIRVFSRELIQYF	TGTGCCAGTAGTATACGGGTCTTCTCCCGTGAGTTGATTCAGTACTTC
-	many	TRBJ2-3	TRBV7-2	CASSRDSTDTQYF	TGTGCCAGCAGCCGGGACAGCACAGATACGCAGTATTTT
TRBD1	many	TRBJ1-5	TRBV6-5	CASSPTGGVSNQPQHF	TGTGCCAGCAGTCCGACAGGGGGTGTTAGCAATCAGCCCCAGCATTTT
-	-	TRBJ1-1	TRBV19	CASMKRTEAFF	TGTGCCAGTATGAAGCGGACTGAAGCTTTCTTT
TRBD2	many	TRBJ2-1	TRBV6-2/TRBV6-3	CASSYLSGGDNGEQFF	TGTGCCAGCAGTTACCTTAGCGGGGGGGATAACGGTGAGCAGTTCTTC
-	many	TRBJ2-5	TRBV18	CASSPPRQGGGAETQYF	TGTGCCAGCTCACCACCTCGACAGGGCGGAGGGGCAGAGACCCAGTACTTC
-	-	TRBJ2-1	TRBV27	CASRGSKDSYTGEQFF	TGTGCCAGCAGGGGATCCAAAGACAGTTACACCGGGGAGCAGTTCTTC
TRBD2	many	TRBJ2-5	TRBV24-1	CATSWEGEETQYF	TGTGCCACCAGTTGGGAGGGAGAGGAGACCCAGTACTTC
TRBD1	many	TRBJ2-1	TRBV7-9	CASSSGQGVNYNEQFF	TGTGCCAGCAGCTCCGGACAGGGGGTGAACTACAATGAGCAGTTCTTC
-	many	TRBJ1-1	TRBV20-1	CSARDTLNTEAFF	TGCAGTGCTAGGGACACCCTGAACACTGAAGCTTTCTTT
-	-	TRBJ2-7	TRBV11-2	CASSIYGDEQYF	TGTGCCAGCAGTATTTACGGGGACGAGCAGTACTTC
-	-	TRBJ2-1	TRBV7-2	CASLYSNYNEQFF	TGTGCCAGCCTTTACTCAAACTACAATGAGCAGTTCTTC
-	many	TRBJ2-4	TRBV7-9	CASSEYPGTNIAKNIQYF	TGTGCCAGCAGCGAGTACCCCGGGACGAATATTGCCAAAAACATTCAGTACTTC
-	-	TRBJ2-5	TRBV5-3	CASSFLTGQYQETQYF	TGTGCCAGCAGCTTTCTCACAGGACAGTACCAAGAGACCCAGTACTTC
-	few	TRBJ1-3	TRBV10-3	CAISESLGNTIYF	TGTGCCATCAGTGAGTCTCTGGGAAACACCATATATTTT
-	many	TRBJ2-1	TRBV7-6	CASSLGVRVDEQFF	TGTGCCAGCAGCTTAGGGGTCAGGGTGGATGAGCAGTTCTTC
-	-	TRBJ2-7	TRBV9	CASSPLRDYEQYF	TGTGCCAGCAGCCCCCTTCGGGACTACGAGCAGTACTTC
-	many	TRBJ1-1	TRBV7-9	CASSSPIGTEAFF	TGTGCCAGCAGCTCCCCGATAGGGACTGAAGCTTTCTTT
-	many	TRBJ1-1	TRBV12-3/TRBV12-4	CASSFGTSEAFF	TGTGCCAGCAGTTTTGGGACTTCTGAAGCTTTCTTT
-	-	TRBJ2-2	TRBV7-3	CASSSTPIARSSTGELFF	TGTGCCAGCAGCTCGACCCCCATAGCGAGGTCGAGCACCGGGGAGCTGTTTTTT
-	-	TRBJ2-1	TRBV6-1	CASSDRLVLSSYNEQFF	TGTGCCAGCAGTGACAGACTAGTTCTGAGCTCCTACAATGAGCAGTTCTTC
TRBD2	many	TRBJ2-1	TRBV20-1	CSANQLAGGYNEQFF	TGCAGTGCCAACCAACTAGCGGGAGGTTACAATGAGCAGTTCTTC
-	many	TRBJ2-3	TRBV5-6	CASSLRIGAADTQYF	TGTGCCAGCAGCTTGAGGATCGGGGCGGCAGATACGCAGTATTTT
-	many	TRBJ1-5	TRBV20-1	CSARIGYSGHQPQHF	TGCAGTGCTAGAATCGGATATTCAGGGCACCAGCCCCAGCATTTT
-	-	TRBJ2-7	TRBV4-3	CASSQDLRGSHEQYF	TGCGCCAGCAGCCAAGATCTGAGAGGGTCCCACGAGCAGTACTTC
TRBD2	-	TRBJ2-2	TRBV7-9	CVSSQTSGSLNTGELFF	TGTGTCAGCAGCCAGACTAGCGGGAGTTTAAACACCGGGGAGCTGTTTTTT
TRBD1	-	TRBJ2-1	TRBV5-1	CASSGTGGMDEQFF	TGCGCCAGCAGCGGGACAGGGGGAATGGATGAGCAGTTCTTC
-	many	TRBJ2-3	TRBV20-1	CSARDWVESADTQYF	TGCAGTGCTAGAGATTGGGTTGAGTCGGCAGATACGCAGTATTTT
TRBD1	few	TRBJ1-3	TRBV11-2	CASSLAFGTELGNTIYF	TGTGCCAGCAGCTTAGCCTTCGGGACAGAGCTTGGAAACACCATATATTTT
TRBD1	many	TRBJ2-7	TRBV7-9	CASSVGQYEQYF	TGTGCCAGCAGCGTGGGACAGTACGAGCAGTACTTC
-	-	TRBJ1-5	TRBV12-3/TRBV12-4	CASSFEPQPQHF	TGTGCCAGCAGTTTTGAACCGCAGCCCCAGCATTTT
-	many	TRBJ2-2	TRBV12-3/TRBV12-4	CASSLALGGELFF	TGTGCCAGCAGTTTAGCCCTGGGCGGGGAGCTGTTTTTT
-	few	TRBJ2-2	TRBV11-2	CASSEGPPPGELFF	TGTGCCAGCAGCGAGGGACCGCCGCCCGGGGAGCTGTTTTTT
TRBD2	many	TRBJ2-5	TRBV12-5	CASGSWGGAETQYF	TGTGCTAGTGGTTCCTGGGGAGGGGCGGAGACCCAGTACTTC
-	many	TRBJ2-3	TRBV15	CATSGDTLYLTDTQYF	TGTGCCACCAGCGGGGACACCCTTTATCTCACAGATACGCAGTATTTT
TRBD1	-	TRBJ2-5	TRBV9	CASSVLGGGETQYF	TGTGCCAGCAGCGTCCTAGGGGGCGGAGAGACCCAGTACTTC
TRBD2	many	TRBJ2-3	TRBV11-2	CASSWTSGGAYITDTQYF	TGTGCCAGCAGCTGGACTAGCGGGGGGGCTTACATCACAGATACGCAGTATTTT
TRBD1	many	TRBJ2-3	TRBV2	CASIEGAIPTDTQYF	TGTGCCAGCATCGAGGGGGCTATACCCACAGATACGCAGTATTTT
TRBD1	-	TRBJ2-5	TRBV7-9	CASRGQGGETQYF	TGTGCCAGTAGGGGACAGGGCGGCGAGACCCAGTACTTC
TRBD1	-	TRBJ2-5	TRBV13	CAGSSASTGEETQYF	TGTGCCGGCAGCTCCGCCTCGACAGGGGAGGAGACCCAGTACTTC
-	-	TRBJ1-5	TRBV19	CASRGMSRAYTPQHF	TGTGCCAGTAGGGGAATGAGCAGAGCTTACACGCCCCAGCATTTT
-	few	TRBJ1-3	TRBV12-5	CASGSGSGANTIYF	TGTGCTAGTGGTTCAGGCTCAGGGGCGAACACCATATATTTT
-	once	TRBJ2-3	TRBV3-2	CASSQDLGLGLDACADTQYF	TGTGCCAGCAGCCAAGATTTAGGGTTGGGCCTAGATGCCTGCGCGGATACGCAGTATTTT
TRBD2	-	TRBJ2-1	TRBV6-5	CASSYLASGSYNEQFF	TGTGCCAGCAGTTACCTGGCTAGCGGGAGTTACAATGAGCAGTTCTTC
-	-	TRBJ2-1	TRBV28	CASSPLGGASYNEQFF	TGTGCCAGCAGCCCCCTGGGGGGGGCCTCCTACAATGAGCAGTTCTTC
TRBD2	-	TRBJ2-7	TRBV7-9	CASSSPESGGLTYEQYF	TGTGCCAGCAGCTCCCCAGAATCGGGAGGTCTAACCTACGAGCAGTACTTC
-	many	TRBJ2-5	TRBV2	CAILSGSQETQYF	TGTGCCATTCTTAGCGGATCTCAAGAGACCCAGTACTTC
-	many	TRBJ2-7	TRBV27	CASSQTGVSEQYF	TGTGCCAGCAGTCAAACGGGGGTAAGCGAGCAGTACTTC
-	-	TRBJ2-7	TRBV11-2	CASSLDSVYGQYF	TGTGCCAGCAGCTTAGATTCGGTGTACGGGCAGTACTTC
-	many	TRBJ2-5	TRBV27	CASSLSARGFGETQYF	TGTGCCAGCAGTTTATCGGCCCGGGGATTTGGGGAGACCCAGTACTTC
TRBD1	many	TRBJ2-3	TRBV4-2	CASSQESGGAADTQYF	TGTGCCAGCAGCCAAGAATCAGGGGGCGCCGCAGATACGCAGTATTTT
TRBD2	-	TRBJ2-7	TRBV6-2/TRBV6-3	CASSRLAGEYEQYF	TGTGCCAGCAGTCGACTAGCGGGAGAGTACGAGCAGTACTTC
-	-	TRBJ2-1	TRBV29-1	CSVETSGYYNEQFF	TGCAGCGTTGAAACCAGCGGGTACTACAATGAGCAGTTCTTC
-	-	TRBJ2-7	TRBV6-2/TRBV6-3	CASSYSRTAAGVYEQYF	TGTGCCAGCAGTTACTCGAGAACGGCCGCAGGGGTCTACGAGCAGTACTTC
TRBD1	many	TRBJ2-7	TRBV9	CASSSGTGMHEQYF	TGTGCCAGCAGCTCCGGGACAGGGATGCACGAGCAGTACTTC
-	many	TRBJ2-3	TRBV4-1	CASSPGTVSTDTQYF	TGCGCCAGCAGCCCCGGGACTGTTAGCACAGATACGCAGTATTTT
-	many	TRBJ2-5	TRBV7-9	CASSLGIGGQETQYF	TGTGCCAGCAGCTTAGGCATAGGGGGCCAAGAGACCCAGTACTTC
TRBD1	many	TRBJ1-1	TRBV6-5	CASSYSGTGDEAFF	TGTGCCAGCAGTTACTCGGGGACAGGGGATGAAGCTTTCTTT